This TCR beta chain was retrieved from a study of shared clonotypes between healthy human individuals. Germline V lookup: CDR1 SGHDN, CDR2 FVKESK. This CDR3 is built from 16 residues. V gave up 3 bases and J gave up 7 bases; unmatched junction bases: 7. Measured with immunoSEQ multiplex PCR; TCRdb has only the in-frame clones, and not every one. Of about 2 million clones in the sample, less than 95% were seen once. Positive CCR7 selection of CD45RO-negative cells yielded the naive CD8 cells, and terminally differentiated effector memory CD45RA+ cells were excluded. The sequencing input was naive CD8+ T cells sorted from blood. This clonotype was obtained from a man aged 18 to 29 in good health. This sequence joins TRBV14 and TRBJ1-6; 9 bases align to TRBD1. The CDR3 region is CASSHGTGTDNSPLHF. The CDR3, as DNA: TGTGCCAGCAGCCACGGGACAGGGACCGACAATTCACCCCTCCACTTT.